This record looks at one T cell receptor beta chain sequence and its context. Its target is not known. The sample is drawn from a study of cytomegalovirus exposure and HLA in healthy donors. General study results and limits: It was shown in a later analysis that HLA-associated TCR beta chains were more clonally expanded than other, equally common chains. The authors enumerated 150 to 200 TCR beta chains as linked to cytomegalovirus.

These donors, healthy bone marrow donors, were studied. Both 60 Vbeta primers and 13 Jbeta primers went into the PCR. Data came from immunoSEQ multiplex PCR; TCRdb stores just in-frame clones and leaves some out. The sample holds around 200,000 clones, approximately 78% seen once. This CDR3 region has 13 residues. Germline CDR1 LNHDA, CDR2 SQIVND (reference sequence). The ends lost 8 bases at V and 7 bases at J; junction bases unmatched: 10. Sequenced: PBMCs. The chain uses TRBV19 and TRBJ2-7; 8 nucleotides line up with TRBD1. This clonotype was obtained from a woman aged 18-29 years in good health and CMV-seronegative. This CDR3 reads CASGDRRGWEQYF. The CDR3 DNA follows: TGTGCCAGTGGGGACAGGAGAGGTTGGGAGCAGTACTTC. Drawing the rest from reference TRBV19 and TRBJ2-7, the complete variable domain is DGGITQSPKYLFRKEGQNVTLSCEQNLNHDAMYWYRQDPGQGLRLIYYSQIVNDFQKGDIAEGYSVSREKKESFPLTVTSAQKNPTAFYLCASGDRRGWEQYFGPGTRLTVT.